This T cell receptor beta chain was recorded in a study of early T cells in non-severe SARS-CoV-2 infection. Study results and caveats: Clonotype matching in VDJdb favored anti-spike CD8 responses and did not capture private and CD4 specificities.

This CDR3 has 15 amino acids. Trimming cost V 2 bases and J 0 bases, with 10 bases left between them. The germline CDR1 and CDR2 sequences are SGHRS and YFSETQ. This clonotype occurred a few times. As yet, its antigen is unknown. As part of library construction, unique molecular identifiers were attached to individual cDNA molecules. TCRdb passed the 5' RACE reads through MiXCR, listing each CDR3 protein once. This repertoire shows over 60,000 distinct CDR3 sequences, over 9.5% found once; its top ten account for 6% to 8.5%. This TCR was sampled from an adult who was a healthcare worker with PCR-confirmed SARS-CoV-2 infection or an uninfected control (not recorded which). The specimen comprised whole blood, sampled at baseline. The V call is TRBV5-1, the J call TRBJ2-3, with D possibly being TRBD2 (5 bases). CDR3 residues: CASSLIASSTDTQYF. The CDR3 DNA is TGCGCCAGCAGCTTAATAGCGTCTAGCACAGATACGCAGTATTTT.